This TCR beta chain came from a study of blood T cells in healthy people across ages. About the study: About one barcoded beta molecule was captured per two T cells (by template switching). Study-level results: Older age went with lower TCR beta diversity per million T cells, in a roughly linear way. As naive T cell percentage varied, TCR beta diversity correlated strongly with it.

The junction had 8 bases not matched to a gene; V was cut back by 6 bases and J by 5 bases. In germline, CDR1 is SNHLY, CDR2 FYNNEI. This CDR3 is built from 14 residues. Alongside a J-beta primer mix, a sample-barcoded 5' primer served in a second PCR lasting about 6 to 11 cycles. From each sample, at least 3 million paired-end reads containing CDR3 were obtained. Each CDR3 protein is one row after TCRdb ran MiXCR on the 5' RACE reads. This sample has roughly 1.5 million distinct CDR3 sequences; approximately 43% occur once, and the top ten carry roughly 3.7%. The table lists this clonotype with a few counts. The antigen is unknown.

This TCR derives from a woman aged 18-29 years in good health. The rearrangement joins TRBV2 to TRBJ2-5; 8 nucleotides align to TRBD1. Material for sequencing was blood. Here the CDR3 reads CASRWTGPGETQYF. CDR3 coding DNA: TGTGCCAGCAGGTGGACAGGGCCAGGGGAGACCCAGTACTTC.